Listed below are T cell receptor beta chains from one sample, sequenced in a study of PD-L1 blockade in urothelial cancer. This table comes from immunoSEQ multiplex PCR, and its TCRdb copy is limited to in-frame clones, with some not included. This sample yields tens of thousands of clones, of which more than 75% are seen a single time; 1.5% to 2% belongs to the top ten. Specimen: PBMCs, collected around atezolizumab (anti-PD-L1) treatment. Receptor source: a man aged 50-60 years with urothelial cancer. Both conserved end residues are part of each CDR3. Some rows mark clone size as missing; the rest say once, few, many or name a class of expanded clone.

V	length	size	J	CDR3
TRBV28	19	NA	TRBJ2-5	CASSYNRTGGGLAGETQYF
TRBV28	19	few	TRBJ2-1	CASSFTAVRTPTVSNEQFF
TRBV10-2	14	NA	TRBJ2-7	CASRRWDTSYEQYF
TRBV28	15	NA	TRBJ2-7	CASSSTGTSHLGLYF
TRBV14	15	NA	TRBJ1-6	CASSQDPQGKSPLHF
TRBV6-1	15	NA	TRBJ1-2	CASRGTVGWDYGYTF
TRBV7-9	13	NA	TRBJ1-2	CASRSGMNYGYTF
TRBV5-1	14	NA	TRBJ2-3	CASRPQGSTDTQYF
TRBV19	15	NA	TRBJ1-2	CASTLEGAPNYGYTF
TRBV28	14	few	TRBJ1-2	CASSLLGQGYGYTF
TRBV5-4	16	NA	TRBJ1-5	CASSAHGTATSQPQHF